The 21 T cell receptor beta chains below come from one sample, sequenced in a study of vaccination effects on CD4 cells after COVID-19. Antigen-specific CD4+ T cells expanded by the ViraFEST assay with viral peptide pools were then sequenced. Culture lasted over 9 days before CD4+ T cell isolation. None of these healthy vaccinees had been infected with SARS-CoV-2 before vaccination. Some clones are missing from TCRdb's copy, which holds only in-frame ones; the method was immunoSEQ multiplex PCR. The table records approximately 30,000 clones, roughly two thirds of them present only once. Their specific antigens are unknown. The sample was CD4+ T cells from PBMCs cultured with SARS-CoV-2 spike peptides, taken before COVID-19 vaccination. Source of these receptors: a human donor who received a COVID-19 vaccine.

The chain joins TRBV3-1 (or the pseudogene TRBV3-2) to TRBJ2-7; D perhaps matches TRBD2 (5 bases). This CDR3 is 17 amino acids long. The germline V gene has CDR1 LGHDT and CDR2 YNNKEL (reference sequence). Between the trimmed V and J ends, which lost 3 bases and 4 bases, there was a span of 22 bases. CDR3 amino acids: CASSQNIALTLGYEQYF. In nucleotides, the CDR3 is TGTGCCAGCAGCCAGAATATAGCGTTAACCCTAGGATACGAGCAGTACTTC.

V is TRBV18 and J is TRBJ2-1; 8 bases are a match to TRBD1. The germline V gene encodes CDR1 KGHSH and CDR2 LQKENI. The CDR3 totals 15 residues. The V segment lost 3 bases and the J segment 5 bases; nucleotides outside the gene matches: 6. The CDR3 here is CASSPQGALDNEQFF. The DNA for the CDR3 is TGTGCCAGCTCACCTCAGGGGGCTTTAGACAATGAGCAGTTCTTC.

J is TRBJ2-2 and V is TRBV12-3 or TRBV12-4, with 9 bases lining up with TRBD2. This CDR3 is 13 amino acids long. With 10 bases clipped from V and 6 bases from J, the junction kept 6 bases outside the gene matches. CDR3 bases: TGTGCCACCGATCGCGGGGGGGCCGGGGAGCTGTTTTTT. Protein sequence: CATDRGGAGELFF.

V usage is TRBV2 and J usage is TRBJ2-7; 7 nucleotides match TRBD2. This CDR3 region has 14 residues. The J segment lost 1 base and the V segment lost 9 bases, leaving 9 bases of the junction unmatched. Germline lookup yields CDR1 SNHLY and CDR2 FYNNEI. CDR3 in DNA: TGTGCCAGTATGGCGGGAGTGGTTTCCTACGAGCAGTACTTC. Translating gives CASMAGVVSYEQYF.

The J gene is TRBJ2-1, the V gene TRBV6-2 or TRBV6-3; 11 bases align to TRBD2. Germline V lookup: CDR1 MNHEY, CDR2 SVGEGT. There are 17 residues in the CDR3. V shed 6 bases, J shed 6 bases, and the junction held 13 bases outside the gene matches. CDR3 loop: CASSPRGSGRGFNEQFF. CDR3 DNA sequence: TGTGCCAGCAGCCCTCGGGGTAGCGGGAGGGGGTTCAATGAGCAGTTCTTC.

The rearrangement uses TRBV6-5 and TRBJ2-7, with 7 positions matching TRBD1. Germline V CDR1 and CDR2: MNHEY, SVGAGI. CDR3 length equals 13 residues. With V trimmed by 10 bases and J by 0 bases, 6 bases remained unmatched. This CDR3 reads CAIRDSHSYEQYF. CDR3 DNA: TGTGCCATACGGGACAGCCACTCCTACGAGCAGTACTTC.

V and J are TRBV14 and TRBJ1-6; D not certain. Trimming cost V 4 bases and J 6 bases, with 7 bases left between them. Germline V CDR1 and CDR2: SGHDN, FVKESK. The CDR3 spans 13 residues. CDR3: CASSPAPNSPLHF. The CDR3 coding sequence is TGTGCCAGCAGCCCAGCGCCTAATTCACCCCTCCACTTT.

This rearrangement joins TRBV7-9 to TRBJ1-1, with TRBD1 matching 7 bases. The CDR3 sequence is 15 residues long. Germline V gene sequence: CDR1 SEHNR, CDR2 FQNEAQ (reference sequence). The V segment lost 2 bases and the J segment 1 base; nucleotides outside the gene matches: 4. The CDR3 spells CASSLQGVSNTEAFF. CDR3 DNA: TGTGCCAGCAGCTTACAGGGGGTTTCGAACACTGAAGCTTTCTTT.

The chain uses TRBV20-1 and TRBJ2-3; D is undetermined. The CDR3 is 11 residues long. From germline, CDR1 is DFQATT and CDR2 SNEGSKA (reference sequence). The V and J ends lost 5 bases and 6 bases respectively, with 9 bases between them. The CDR3: CSADSADTQYF. CDR3 in DNA: TGCAGTGCTGATAGTGCCGATACGCAGTATTTT.

The chain employs TRBV9 and TRBJ1-5, with a tentative D call TRBD1 (6 bases). Germline lookup yields CDR1 SGDLS and CDR2 YYNGEE. The CDR3 length is 15 residues. The V end lost 5 bases, the J end lost 3 bases, and 15 bases lay between the germline ends. The DNA of the CDR3 is TGTGCCAGCAGTGAGACGGGACACCACAATCAGCCCCAGCATTTT. Translation gives CASSETGHHNQPQHF.

V and J are TRBV27 and TRBJ2-4; D remains unclear. V was trimmed by 5 bases and J by 9 bases, leaving 11 bases between them. CDR1 is MNHEY and CDR2 is SMNVEV in the germline V gene (reference sequence). This CDR3 contains 12 residues. The CDR3 spells CASSPRSGIQYF. The CDR3 nucleotides read TGTGCCAGCAGTCCCCGAAGTGGCATTCAGTACTTC.

This clone was counted a few times. This rearrangement joins TRBV10-2 to TRBJ1-6; perhaps TRBD1 as D (5 bases). There are 14 residues in the CDR3. Looked up from germline, CDR1 is WSHSY and CDR2 is SAAADI. V lost 8 bases and J lost 10, with 18 bases in between. In DNA form, the CDR3 reads TGCGCCAGCGCGGGGGACCAGGAGGCCTCACCCCTCCACTTT. It translates to CASAGDQEASPLHF.

The gene calls are TRBV6-4 and TRBJ2-5; weak D call: TRBD2 (7 bases). The ends were cut back, 6 bases at V and 4 bases at J, with 15 bases in the middle. CDR3 size: 14 residues. The germline V gene has CDR1 MRHNA and CDR2 SNTAGT. The CDR3 DNA reads as TGTGCCAGCAGCCCGGAGGGGGGGCTAGAGACCCAGTACTTC. Amino acid sequence: CASSPEGGLETQYF.

This chain links TRBV18 with TRBJ2-4; the D is unclear. Germline CDR1 reads KGHSH; CDR2 reads LQKENI. Trimming removed 4 bases at V and 0 bases at J, with 7 bases between. This CDR3 has 14 residues. DNA for the CDR3: TGTGCCAGCTCACAACAAGTAGCCAAAAACATTCAGTACTTC. Translating gives CASSQQVAKNIQYF.

This clone was recorded a few times. The gene calls are TRBV7-9 and TRBJ1-3; D uncertain. The CDR3 extends over 16 amino acids. Germline CDR1 and CDR2: SEHNR and FQNEAQ (reference sequence). Trimming took 3 bases from V and 4 from J, leaving 16 bases between them. CDR3 bases: TGTGCCAGCAGCTTGATACTCCTTTTGCCGGGAAACACCATATATTTT. Translation gives CASSLILLLPGNTIYF.

The V call is TRBV25-1, the J call TRBJ1-6; D remains unclear. This CDR3 is built from 12 residues. Germline V gives CDR1 MGHDK, CDR2 SYGVNS. Trimming pared 2 bases from V and 12 bases from J, leaving 8 bases between. CDR3 loop: CASSEGELPLHF. CDR3 bases: TGTGCCAGCAGTGAAGGGGAGCTACCCCTCCACTTT.

The V call is TRBV5-1, the J call TRBJ1-1; D ambiguous. The CDR3 has 14 residues. The germline CDR1 and CDR2 sequences are SGHRS and YFSETQ. V shed 4 bases and J shed 0 bases, with 10 bases lying between them. The CDR3 nucleotides are TGCGCCAGCAGCCCGACGGGCATGAACACTGAAGCTTTCTTT. Its translation: CASSPTGMNTEAFF.

As DNA, the CDR3 is TGTGCCAGCAGCCAAGGGATTAGCGGGAGTTACAATGAGCAGTTCTTC. Encoded protein: CASSQGISGSYNEQFF. J is TRBJ2-1 and V is TRBV4-2; 9 nucleotides agree with TRBD2. Germline CDR1 LGHNA, CDR2 YNFKEQ. Trimming at V came to 1 base and at J to 4 bases, leaving 5 bases not matched to a gene. The CDR3 is made up of 16 amino acids.

The table lists this clone with a count of one. The rearrangement uses TRBV20-1 and TRBJ2-7, with TRBD2 matching 7 bases. J was trimmed by 5 bases and V by 3 bases; bases with no gene match: 13. The CDR3 is 15 amino acids. Germline values: CDR1 DFQATT, CDR2 SNEGSKA (reference sequence). The CDR3: CSASFAGEWGNEQYF. The CDR3 DNA follows: TGCAGTGCTAGTTTCGCGGGGGAGTGGGGGAACGAGCAGTACTTC.

The J gene is TRBJ2-7, the V gene TRBV28, with TRBD2 identical over 8 bases. The CDR3 extends over 15 amino acids. Looked up from germline, CDR1 is MDHEN and CDR2 is SYDVKM. The trim removed 1 base at V and 7 bases at J, leaving 9 bases unmatched. The CDR3 reads CASSLYGRAYREQYF. The CDR3, as DNA: TGTGCCAGCAGTTTATACGGGAGGGCCTACAGGGAGCAGTACTTC.

The rearrangement joins TRBV2 to TRBJ1-1, with D hard to call. V lost 4 bases and J lost 4, with 13 bases in between. The CDR3 spans 14 residues. The germline V gene has CDR1 SNHLY and CDR2 FYNNEI. CDR3 DNA sequence: TGTGCCAGCAGTGGAAGACTATCGGGCACTGAAGCTTTCTTT. Its protein product is CASSGRLSGTEAFF.